Listed here are 27 T cell receptor beta chains from one sample, sequenced in a study of cytomegalovirus exposure and HLA in healthy donors. The PCR used 60 Vbeta and 13 Jbeta primers. Libraries were prepared by immunoSEQ multiplex PCR; TCRdb keeps only in-frame clonotypes and omits some of them. The table records about 190,000 clones, 80% of them present only once. The source material was PBMCs. These TCRs come from a middle-aged man in good health and CMV-seropositive.

This clone was recorded a few times. The chain carries TRBV25-1 and TRBJ2-5; 10 bases match TRBD2. Germline CDR1 reads MGHDK; CDR2 reads SYGVNS. Trimming removed 4 bases from V and 9 bases from J; junction bases left unmatched: 14. This CDR3 is 16 amino acids long. The CDR3 loop is CASSATLAGLTGAQYF. The CDR3 nucleotides are TGTGCCAGCAGTGCAACACTAGCGGGGCTAACGGGGGCCCAGTACTTC.

The DNA of the CDR3 is TGTGCCAGCAGTGGTCCACGGGACACTGAAGCTTTCTTT. Amino acids: CASSGPRDTEAFF. This chain uses TRBV9 with TRBJ1-1; D ambiguous. This CDR3 comprises 13 residues. The V end lost 5 bases, the J end lost 3 bases, and 11 bases lay between the germline ends. Germline V gene sequence: CDR1 SGDLS, CDR2 YYNGEE.

The genes are TRBV9 and TRBJ2-1, with D perhaps matching TRBD2 (6 bases). Trimming stripped 4 bases from V and 7 bases from J, with 6 bases between. The CDR3 runs to 11 residues. Germline V lookup: CDR1 SGDLS, CDR2 YYNGEE. This chain's CDR3 is CASSRGNEQFF. CDR3 coding DNA: TGTGCCAGCAGCCGGGGGAATGAGCAGTTCTTC.

The rearrangement joins TRBV28 to TRBJ2-7; D perhaps matches TRBD2 (5 bases). Trimming cost V 7 bases and J 2 bases, with 18 bases left between them. The CDR3 loop spans 15 amino acids. Germline CDR1 and CDR2: MDHEN and SYDVKM. In DNA, the CDR3 is TGTGCCAGCATACTGTCGAGCGGCAGACCCTACGAGCAGTACTTC. Its translation: CASILSSGRPYEQYF.

The chain has TRBV10-3 and TRBJ1-2; TRBD1 is a possible D gene (6 bases). The germline V gene encodes CDR1 ENHRY and CDR2 SYGVKD. The CDR3 runs 14 residues. Trimming took 11 bases from V and 0 from J, leaving 16 bases between them. The CDR3: CASGGGLANYGYTF. As DNA, the CDR3 is TGTGCCTCCGGCGGGGGCCTAGCTAACTATGGCTACACCTTC.

The chain employs TRBV29-1 and TRBJ2-5; 11 bases map to TRBD2. This CDR3 comprises 12 residues. Germline V gene lookup returns CDR1 SQVTM and CDR2 ANQGSEA. The trim removed 4 bases at V and 5 bases at J, leaving 0 bases unmatched. CDR3 protein: CSVGTSGETQYF. CDR3 bases: TGCAGCGTTGGGACTAGCGGGGAGACCCAGTACTTC.

The J gene is TRBJ2-7, the V gene TRBV5-1; D gene ambiguous. This CDR3 contains 14 residues. Germline loops: CDR1 SGHRS, CDR2 YFSETQ. Trimming took off 2 bases at V and 2 bases at J, with 11 bases between the two ends. CDR3 sequence reads: CASSLAPDPYEQYF. Written as DNA, the CDR3 is TGCGCCAGCAGCTTAGCCCCCGATCCCTACGAGCAGTACTTC.

The chain employs TRBV11-2 and TRBJ1-2; TRBD1 aligns across 8 bases. The CDR3 runs 18 residues. The germline V gene encodes CDR1 SGHAT and CDR2 FQNNGV. With 2 bases clipped from V and 4 bases from J, the junction kept 15 bases outside the gene matches. The CDR3 coding sequence is TGTGCCAGCAGCTTACCGTTTTTAGGACAGGGAACTATCTATGGCTACACCTTC. Translation: CASSLPFLGQGTIYGYTF.

The J gene is TRBJ2-1, the V gene TRBV19, with 10 bases that match TRBD2. V lost 3 bases and J lost 3; bases outside the gene matches: 2. Germline V gene sequence: CDR1 LNHDA, CDR2 SQIVND (reference sequence). The CDR3 runs to 15 residues. CDR3: CASSIQRGGYNEQFF. The CDR3 coding sequence is TGTGCCAGTAGTATCCAGCGGGGGGGCTACAATGAGCAGTTCTTC. Drawing the rest from reference TRBV19 and TRBJ2-1, the complete variable domain is DGGITQSPKYLFRKEGQNVTLSCEQNLNHDAMYWYRQDPGQGLRLIYYSQIVNDFQKGDIAEGYSVSREKKESFPLTVTSAQKNPTAFYLCASSIQRGGYNEQFFGPGTRLTVL.

This clone has only a few counts. The chain couples TRBV21-1 to TRBJ1-5. TRBV21-1 is annotated as a pseudogene. The CDR3 totals 17 residues. The CDR3 DNA follows: TGTGCCAGCAGCAAAGATACCCTTCCCTCCTACGATCAGCCCCAGCATTTT. The encoded protein is CASSKDTLPSYDQPQHF.

The chain has TRBV7-9 and TRBJ2-3, with D possibly TRBD1 on 5 matching bases. Germline values: CDR1 SEHNR, CDR2 FQNEAQ (reference sequence). Trimming pared 0 bases from V and 1 base from J, leaving 11 bases between. This CDR3 spans 16 amino acids. The CDR3 loop reads CASSLAQGSGTDTQYF. The CDR3 bases are TGTGCCAGCAGCTTAGCGCAGGGATCCGGCACAGATACGCAGTATTTT.

The chain couples TRBV5-6 to TRBJ2-5, with D uncertain. V was cut by 0 bases and J by 5 bases, with 8 bases left in between. The CDR3 runs to 13 residues. The germline gives CDR1 SGHDT, CDR2 YYEEEE. The chain's CDR3 is CASSLGLGETQYF. CDR3 nucleotides: TGTGCCAGCAGCTTGGGGCTAGGCGAGACCCAGTACTTC.

The rearrangement joins TRBV5-6 to TRBJ2-7, with TRBD2 matching over 10 bases. V gave up 0 bases and J gave up 4 bases; unmatched junction bases: 4. This CDR3 contains 15 residues. Germline values: CDR1 SGHDT, CDR2 YYEEEE. CDR3 coding DNA: TGTGCCAGCAGCTTGGGCCTAGCGGGGGATTACGAGCAGTACTTC. Protein: CASSLGLAGDYEQYF. Looking up the rest from reference TRBV5-6 and TRBJ2-7 gives the full variable domain: DAGVTQSPTHLIKTRGQQVTLRCSPKSGHDTVSWYQQALGQGPQFIFQYYEEEERQRGNFPDRFSGHQFPNYSSELNVNALLLGDSALYLCASSLGLAGDYEQYFGPGTRLTVT.

The chain combines TRBV5-3 with TRBJ2-2; no reliable D call. TRBV5-3 is classed as an ORF, of uncertain function. The CDR3 has 15 amino acids. V was pared by 4 bases and J by 3 bases, with 13 bases between. CDR3 residues: CARSPGRLDTGELFF. The CDR3 DNA is TGTGCCAGAAGCCCCGGTCGACTCGACACCGGGGAGCTGTTTTTT.

The chain couples TRBV29-1 to TRBJ2-7; a possible D gene is TRBD1 (6 bases). The CDR3 spans 14 residues. The V end lost 3 bases, the J end lost 5 bases, and 17 bases lay between the germline ends. Germline assignment: CDR1 SQVTM and CDR2 ANQGSEA. The CDR3 DNA reads as TGCAGCGTTGAGGGGGACACAAACCCCAACGAGCAGTACTTC. Translating gives CSVEGDTNPNEQYF.

CDR3 coding DNA: TGTGCCAGCAGAGGAACAGGGGCAACTAATGAAAAACTGTTTTTT. Translated, it gives CASRGTGATNEKLFF. The chain combines TRBV28 with TRBJ1-4; 7 bases fit TRBD1. Germline CDR1 MDHEN, CDR2 SYDVKM. This CDR3 contains 15 residues. V trimming: 6 bases; J trimming: 0 bases; junction bases outside the gene matches: 4. The entire variable domain, with the rest obtained from reference TRBV28 and TRBJ1-4, is as follows: DVKVTQSSRYLVKRTGEKVFLECVQDMDHENMFWYRQDPGLGLRLIYFSYDVKMKEKGDIPEGYSVSREKKERFSLILESASTNQTSMYLCASRGTGATNEKLFFGSGTQLSVL.

The chain uses TRBV15 and TRBJ1-6; D gene ambiguous. Trimming stripped 1 base from V and 9 bases from J, with 16 bases between. From germline, CDR1 is LNHNV and CDR2 YYDKDF (reference sequence). CDR3 length: 16 amino acids. The chain's CDR3 is CATSRAAAGASSPLHF. CDR3 sequence (DNA): TGTGCCACCAGCAGAGCTGCGGCCGGCGCGAGTTCACCCCTCCACTTT.

CDR3 DNA sequence: TGTGCCAGACCTCGGGAGGAGACCCAGTACTTC. Translated, it gives CARPREETQYF. The V and J genes are TRBV7-2 and TRBJ2-5; maybe TRBD2 (6 bases). V dropped 9 bases and J dropped 5 bases, with 10 bases sitting between them. The CDR3 covers 11 residues. Germline V gives CDR1 SGHTA, CDR2 FQGNSA.

CDR3 region: CASSVALGGGEKLFF. Written as DNA, the CDR3 is TGTGCCAGCAGCGTAGCTCTGGGAGGAGGTGAAAAACTGTTTTTT. The chain joins TRBV9 to TRBJ1-4; D remains unclear. CDR1 and CDR2 (germline): SGDLS, YYNGEE. The CDR3 covers 15 residues. With 0 bases removed from V and 7 bases from J, the gap between germline ends came to 13 bases.

The chain joins TRBV5-1 to TRBJ2-5; tentative D call: TRBD1 (5 bases). This CDR3 comprises 14 residues. V was pared by 0 bases and J by 0 bases, with 6 bases between. Germline V gene lookup returns CDR1 SGHRS and CDR2 YFSETQ. CDR3 nucleotides: TGCGCCAGCAGCTTGGAGGGGAACCAAGAGACCCAGTACTTC. It encodes CASSLEGNQETQYF.

The chain employs TRBV18 and TRBJ2-1; D gene unclear. CDR1 is KGHSH, CDR2 LQKENI, per germline. The CDR3 is made up of 14 amino acids. The germline V and J ends were trimmed by 1 base and 0 bases, with 4 bases remaining between them. Here the CDR3 reads CASSPRSSYNEQFF. The DNA for the CDR3 is TGTGCCAGCTCACCACGGAGCTCCTACAATGAGCAGTTCTTC.

This clone was seen just once. The V gene is TRBV10-3, the J gene TRBJ1-5, with a weak D call TRBD1 (5 bases). Trimming removed 2 bases from V and 6 bases from J, with 14 bases in between. Germline-derived CDR1 and CDR2 are ENHRY and SYGVKD. CDR3 length: 15 residues. Here the CDR3 DNA reads TGTGCCATCAGTGAGGGGGGGGAAGGGAGTCAGCCCCAGCATTTT. This encodes CAISEGGEGSQPQHF.

V usage is TRBV4-1 and J usage is TRBJ2-7; tentative D call: TRBD2 (5 bases). Trimming took 0 bases from V and 2 from J, leaving 11 bases between them. The CDR3 has 15 amino acids. CDR1 is MGHRA and CDR2 is YSYEKL in the germline V gene. CDR3 amino acids: CASSQDPASPYEQYF. The CDR3, as DNA: TGCGCCAGCAGCCAAGATCCGGCTAGCCCCTACGAGCAGTACTTC.

Only a few counts were recorded for this clone. The gene calls are TRBV2 and TRBJ2-7; D perhaps matches TRBD2 (5 bases). The germline V gene encodes CDR1 SNHLY and CDR2 FYNNEI. The V gene lost 6 bases and the J gene lost 3 bases, with 9 bases spanning the gap. This CDR3 has 12 amino acids. CDR3 amino acids: CASRPDFYEQYF. The CDR3 bases are TGTGCCAGCAGGCCGGACTTCTACGAGCAGTACTTC.

The V call is TRBV6-4, the J call TRBJ2-7; D is undetermined. The CDR3 covers 14 residues. Trimming took off 2 bases at V and 6 bases at J, with 14 bases between the two ends. Germline CDR1 reads MRHNA; CDR2 reads SNTAGT. CDR3 amino acids: CASSDPRPVGEQYF. DNA of the CDR3: TGTGCCAGCAGTGACCCCAGGCCGGTTGGCGAGCAGTACTTC.

V and J are TRBV6-1 and TRBJ1-4; 12 bases are a match to TRBD1. Germline V gene sequence: CDR1 MNHNS, CDR2 SASEGT. CDR3 length: 15 residues. The V gene end was trimmed by 4 bases and the J gene end by 8 bases; junction bases not matched to a gene: 5. For the CDR3, the DNA is TGTGCCAGCAGTGCCGGGACAGGGGGCTTGGAAAAACTGTTTTTT. This sequence encodes CASSAGTGGLEKLFF.

The chain links TRBV6-5 to TRBJ1-5; 7 bases align to TRBD1. The CDR3 runs to 15 residues. Germline CDR1 is MNHEY and CDR2 is SVGAGI. J lost 3 bases, V lost 5 bases, and 7 bases had no gene match. CDR3 DNA sequence: TGTGCCAGCAGTACCACAGGGGAGGTCAATCAGCCCCAGCATTTT. Translated, it gives CASSTTGEVNQPQHF.